The entry below describes one T cell receptor (beta chain). As yet, its antigen is unknown. Repertoires were generated with immunoSEQ multiplex PCR, while TCRdb's copy carries only in-frame clones and drops some. The sample shows about 37,000 clones, less than 90% of them seen only once. The CDR3 consists of 15 residues. CDR1 is LNHDA and CDR2 is SQIVND in the germline V gene (reference sequence). Losses at the gene ends were 7 bases for V and 3 bases for J; bases not matched to a gene: 4. These data belong to a study of T cells in narcolepsy. Study results and caveats: Autoreactive clone sequences were missing from some blood memory CD4+ repertoires.

The rearrangement links TRBV19 to TRBJ1-6, with 9 bases that match TRBD1. The sequenced sample consisted of memory (CD45RA-) CD4+ T cells from blood. The receptor was derived from a human donor in good health. The CDR3 nucleotides read TGTGCCAGTAACCTGGACAGGGGCTATAATTCACCCCTCCACTTT. Residues: CASNLDRGYNSPLHF.